This passage covers 9 T cell receptor beta chains from one sample sequenced in a study of T cells after yellow fever vaccination. TCRdb redid the calling of the 5' RACE reads with MiXCR, one entry per CDR3 protein. The repertoire consists of 300,000 to 350,000 distinct CDR3 sequences, with 3% to 4.5% occurring once and the leading ten covering roughly 24%. The sequences come from PBMCs, collected 5 days after the yellow fever booster vaccination. The origin of the receptors is a man aged 18 to 29 who received the YFV17D yellow fever vaccine.

This clonotype was detected many times. The J gene is TRBJ2-1, the V gene TRBV20-1, with 7 bases lining up with TRBD2. The V segment lost 0 bases and the J segment 12 bases; nucleotides outside the gene matches: 11. This CDR3 has 14 amino acids. Germline lookup yields CDR1 DFQATT and CDR2 SNEGSKA (reference sequence). CDR3 DNA: TGCAGTGCTAGAGAGGGGACTACTCGACGGGGGCAGTTCTTC. As protein: CSAREGTTRRGQFF.

The rearrangement links TRBV11-2 to TRBJ2-1; D gene unclear. The CDR3 sequence is 16 residues long. V was shortened by 5 bases and J by 2 bases, with 16 bases between the two germline ends. Looked up from germline, CDR1 is SGHAT and CDR2 is FQNNGV. The CDR3, as DNA: TGTGCCAGCAGCGCACTCCAAAGAAGGGCCTACAATGAGCAGTTCTTC. It encodes CASSALQRRAYNEQFF.

This clonotype was found many times. V is TRBV30 and J is TRBJ2-3; perhaps TRBD1 as D (6 bases). Looked up from germline, CDR1 is GTSNPN and CDR2 is SVGIG (reference sequence). CDR3 length: 13 amino acids. Trimming left V 4 bases short and J 2 bases short, with 10 bases between. Here the CDR3 reads CAWNRDFTDTQYF. The DNA of the CDR3 is TGTGCCTGGAACAGGGATTTCACAGATACGCAGTATTTT.

This clonotype showed up just a few times. The rearrangement links TRBV3-1 to TRBJ2-1; 9 nucleotides align to TRBD1. CDR1 is LGHDT, CDR2 YNNKEL, per germline (reference sequence). V was clipped by 0 bases and J by 8 bases; unmatched bases: 17. CDR3 length equals 19 residues. CDR3 residues: CASSQEWDSPGTGIDEQFF. As DNA, the CDR3 is TGTGCCAGCAGCCAAGAGTGGGATTCCCCCGGGACAGGGATCGATGAGCAGTTCTTC.

This clonotype was counted at least ten times. This chain joins TRBV28 and TRBJ2-1; 7 nucleotides match TRBD2. This CDR3 is 15 amino acids long. With 2 bases clipped from V and 6 bases from J, the junction kept 7 bases outside the gene matches. Germline V gene lookup returns CDR1 MDHEN and CDR2 SYDVKM. CDR3 amino acids: CASSLTQRGGNEQFF. The CDR3, as DNA: TGTGCCAGCAGTTTAACCCAGCGGGGAGGCAATGAGCAGTTCTTC.

The V call is TRBV4-1, the J call TRBJ1-5; D not certain. V lost 2 bases and J lost 0, with 8 bases in between. The CDR3 loop spans 15 amino acids. The germline V gene encodes CDR1 MGHRA and CDR2 YSYEKL. For the CDR3, the DNA is TGCGCCAGCAGCCAACAGCTATATAGCAATCAGCCCCAGCATTTT. Protein sequence: CASSQQLYSNQPQHF.

This rearrangement joins TRBV28 to TRBJ2-4; maybe TRBD2 (6 bases). The CDR3 has 14 amino acids. In germline, CDR1 is MDHEN, CDR2 SYDVKM. Trimming shortened V by 3 bases and J by 8 bases, and 14 bases separated the two germline ends. The CDR3 nucleotides read TGTGCCAGCAGTTTCACGGCCGGGGGAGACATTCAGTACTTC. This sequence encodes CASSFTAGGDIQYF.

This clonotype has only a few counts. V is TRBV6-2 or TRBV6-3 and J is TRBJ2-3, with 8 bases lining up with TRBD1. The germline gives CDR1 MNHEY, CDR2 SVGEGT. The V gene end was trimmed by 2 bases and the J gene end by 2 bases; junction bases not matched to a gene: 12. The CDR3 contains 18 residues. CDR3 sequence reads: CASSYPSRGLRTTDTQYF. In nucleotides, the CDR3 is TGTGCCAGCAGTTACCCAAGCAGGGGGCTCCGAACCACAGATACGCAGTATTTT.

In this sample, this clonotype turned up many times. CDR3 sequence: CASSPAGAQETQYF. CDR3 DNA: TGTGCCAGCTCACCGGCAGGGGCCCAAGAGACCCAGTACTTC. V is TRBV18 and J is TRBJ2-5; D is perhaps TRBD1 (6 bases). Germline CDR1 reads KGHSH; CDR2 reads LQKENI. This CDR3 comprises 14 residues. Trimming removed 3 bases from V and 1 base from J, with 9 bases in between.